This T cell receptor (beta chain) was observed in a study of spatial heterogeneity in lung cancer. Study details: Each unique TCR and UMI combination was seen more than ten times on average in raw reads.

V lost 2 bases, J lost 4 bases, and 11 bases lay in between. Germline-derived CDR1 and CDR2 are GTSNPN and SVGIG (reference sequence). This CDR3 contains 14 residues. Study results and caveats: Detection of ubiquitous tumor TCRs in blood was higher at resection than follow-up.

Time point: sample taken at primary tumor resection. The donors were approximately 65 patients with non-small cell lung cancer that was early-stage and untreated. TCRdb fed the 5' RACE reads into MiXCR, producing one record per CDR3 protein. The sample has 35,000 to 55,000 distinct CDR3 sequences; roughly an eighth are singletons. As for this clonotype: Its matching antigen is unknown.

Sequencing used PBMCs, obtained at surgery. The chain carries TRBV30 and TRBJ2-2; tentatively, D is TRBD2 (6 bases). This receptor was obtained from a male donor with early-stage non-small cell lung cancer. The CDR3 DNA reads TGTGCCTGGAGTCGACTAGGTCTCACCGGGGAGCTGTTTTTT. Amino acid sequence: CAWSRLGLTGELFF.